This TCR beta chain was captured in a study of blood T cell repertoires in COVID-19. The CDR3 is made up of 15 amino acids. The V end was cut by 4 bases, the J end by 5 bases, with 18 bases between. Germline loops: CDR1 SGHNT, CDR2 YYREEE (reference sequence). How the authors handled the data: Researchers report that nucleated cell counts were estimated from reference gene primer amplification. Sequencing used immunoSEQ multiplex PCR; TCRdb keeps in-frame clones, though not all of them. D and trimming come from the DNA, and the V and J calls and clone size come from that table. This table holds 310,000 or so clones, more than 70% found once.

The chain is built from TRBV5-4 and TRBJ2-5, with D possibly called TRBD1 or TRBD2 (6 bases each). The sample consisted of peripheral blood. This receptor was taken from a woman aged 25 to 45 with COVID-19, enrolled during active disease. In nucleotides, the CDR3 is TGTGCCAGCAGCCTGGGGGGCAGGGTTGGCGAGACCCAGTACTTC. Its protein is CASSLGGRVGETQYF.